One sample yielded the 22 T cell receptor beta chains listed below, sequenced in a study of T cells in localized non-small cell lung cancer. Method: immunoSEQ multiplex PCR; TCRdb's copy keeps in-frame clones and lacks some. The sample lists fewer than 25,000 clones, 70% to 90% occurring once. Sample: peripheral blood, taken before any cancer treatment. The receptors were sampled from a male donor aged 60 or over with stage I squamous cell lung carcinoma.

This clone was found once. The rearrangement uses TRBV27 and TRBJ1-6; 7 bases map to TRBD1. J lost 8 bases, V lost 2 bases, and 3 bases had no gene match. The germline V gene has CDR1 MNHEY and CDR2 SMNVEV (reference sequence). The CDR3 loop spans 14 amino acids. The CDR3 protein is CASSLQGEYSPLHF. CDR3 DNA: TGTGCCAGCAGTTTACAGGGGGAGTATTCACCCCTCCACTTT.

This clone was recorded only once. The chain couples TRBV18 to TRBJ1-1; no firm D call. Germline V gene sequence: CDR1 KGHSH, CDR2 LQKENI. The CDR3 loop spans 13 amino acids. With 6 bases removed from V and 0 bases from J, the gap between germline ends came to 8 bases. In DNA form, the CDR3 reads TGTGCCAGCTCCCTAAAGGTGAACACTGAAGCTTTCTTT. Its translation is CASSLKVNTEAFF.

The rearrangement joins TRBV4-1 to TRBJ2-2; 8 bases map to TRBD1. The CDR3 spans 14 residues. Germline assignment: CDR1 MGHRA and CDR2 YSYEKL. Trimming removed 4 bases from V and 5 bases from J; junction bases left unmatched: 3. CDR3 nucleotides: TGCGCCAGCAGCCGGGGACAGGATACCGGGGAGCTGTTTTTT. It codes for CASSRGQDTGELFF.

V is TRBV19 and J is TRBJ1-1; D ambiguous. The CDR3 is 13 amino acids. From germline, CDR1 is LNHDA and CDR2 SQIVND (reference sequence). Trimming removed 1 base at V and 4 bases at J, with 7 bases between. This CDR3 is CASSIGRGTEAFF. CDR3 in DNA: TGTGCCAGTAGTATAGGGCGAGGCACTGAAGCTTTCTTT. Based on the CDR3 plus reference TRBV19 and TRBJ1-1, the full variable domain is DGGITQSPKYLFRKEGQNVTLSCEQNLNHDAMYWYRQDPGQGLRLIYYSQIVNDFQKGDIAEGYSVSREKKESFPLTVTSAQKNPTAFYLCASSIGRGTEAFFGQGTRLTVV.

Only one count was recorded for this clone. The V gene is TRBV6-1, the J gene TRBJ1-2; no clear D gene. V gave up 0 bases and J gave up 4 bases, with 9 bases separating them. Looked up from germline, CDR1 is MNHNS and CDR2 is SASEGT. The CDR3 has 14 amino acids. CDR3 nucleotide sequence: TGTGCCAGCAGTGAAGCGCTACGGTTCTATGGCTACACCTTC. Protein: CASSEALRFYGYTF.

CDR3 bases: TGTGCCAGTAGAACAAGAGGACAGGGGGCGTCGGGATCTGGGGCCAACGTCCTGACTTTC. Its translation: CASRTRGQGASGSGANVLTF. The chain recombines TRBV19 with TRBJ2-6, with 11 bases matching TRBD1. V gave up 6 bases and J gave up 1 base; unmatched junction bases: 14. The CDR3 totals 20 residues. Looked up from germline, CDR1 is LNHDA and CDR2 is SQIVND (reference sequence). The whole variable domain, filled in from reference TRBV19 and TRBJ2-6, reads DGGITQSPKYLFRKEGQNVTLSCEQNLNHDAMYWYRQDPGQGLRLIYYSQIVNDFQKGDIAEGYSVSREKKESFPLTVTSAQKNPTAFYLCASRTRGQGASGSGANVLTFGAGSRLTVL.

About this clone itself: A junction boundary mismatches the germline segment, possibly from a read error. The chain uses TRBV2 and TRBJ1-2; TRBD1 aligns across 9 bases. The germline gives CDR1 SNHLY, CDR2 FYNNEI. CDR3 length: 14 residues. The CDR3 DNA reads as TGTGCCAGCAGGGAAGGGACAGGGAGCTATGGCTACACCTTC. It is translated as CASREGTGSYGYTF.

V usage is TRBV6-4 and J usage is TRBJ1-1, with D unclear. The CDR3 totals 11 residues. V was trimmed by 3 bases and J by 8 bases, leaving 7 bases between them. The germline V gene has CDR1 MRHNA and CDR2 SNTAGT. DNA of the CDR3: TGTGCCAGCAGTGAAGGGCAGGAAGCTTTCTTT. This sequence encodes CASSEGQEAFF.

The CDR3 region is CASSEWVLAGSLQYF. The DNA of the CDR3 is TGTGCCAGCAGTGAATGGGTCCTAGCGGGGAGCCTGCAGTATTTT. V gene TRBV25-1 combines with J gene TRBJ2-3; 9 bases are shared with TRBD2. V trimming: 1 base; J trimming: 11 bases; junction bases outside the gene matches: 10. Germline loops: CDR1 MGHDK, CDR2 SYGVNS. CDR3 length: 15 residues.

CDR3 loop: CASSTGLGGYTF. Here the CDR3 DNA reads TGTGCCAGCAGCACAGGGTTGGGGGGCTACACCTTC. V and J are TRBV6-5 and TRBJ1-2; weak D call: TRBD1 (6 bases). Trimming shortened V by 6 bases and J by 8 bases, and 13 bases separated the two germline ends. Germline CDR1 and CDR2: MNHEY and SVGAGI. This CDR3 region has 12 residues.

CDR3 sequence (DNA): TGTGCCAGCTCACCGAGCACAGATACGCAGTATTTT. This codes for CASSPSTDTQYF. This chain joins TRBV18 and TRBJ2-3; the D is unclear. Per germline, CDR1 KGHSH and CDR2 LQKENI. CDR3 length: 12 residues. V lost 3 bases and J lost 0, with 1 base in between.

The DNA of the CDR3 is TGTGCCAGCAACCCCCCCGGGGGGTATGGCTACACCTTC. Translating it yields CASNPPGGYGYTF. The chain joins TRBV28 to TRBJ1-2, with TRBD1 as a possible D gene (5 bases). The germline V and J ends were trimmed by 7 bases and 5 bases, with 14 bases remaining between them. Per the germline V gene, CDR1 is MDHEN and CDR2 is SYDVKM. This CDR3 has 13 residues.

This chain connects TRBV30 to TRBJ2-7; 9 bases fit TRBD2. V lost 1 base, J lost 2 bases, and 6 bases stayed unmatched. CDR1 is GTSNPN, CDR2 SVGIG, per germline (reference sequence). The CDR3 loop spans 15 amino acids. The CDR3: CAWSAKRLAAYEQYF. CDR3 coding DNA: TGTGCCTGGAGTGCAAAAAGACTAGCGGCCTACGAGCAGTACTTC.

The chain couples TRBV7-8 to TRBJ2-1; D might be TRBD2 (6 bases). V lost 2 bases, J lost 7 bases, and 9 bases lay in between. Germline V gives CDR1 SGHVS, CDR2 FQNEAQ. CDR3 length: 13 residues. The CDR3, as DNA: TGTGCCAGCAGCTTATATGGGAGGAATGAGCAGTTCTTC. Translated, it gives CASSLYGRNEQFF.

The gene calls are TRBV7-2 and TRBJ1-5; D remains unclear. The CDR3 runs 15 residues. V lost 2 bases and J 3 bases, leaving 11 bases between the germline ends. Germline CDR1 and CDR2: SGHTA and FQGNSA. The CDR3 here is CASSLRPGFNQPQHF. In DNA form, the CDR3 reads TGTGCCAGCAGCTTAAGGCCGGGGTTCAATCAGCCCCAGCATTTT. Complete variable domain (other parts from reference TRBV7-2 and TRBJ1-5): GAGVSQSPSNKVTEKGKDVELRCDPISGHTALYWYRQSLGQGLEFLIYFQGNSAPDKSGLPSDRFSAERTGGSVSTLTIQRTQQEDSAVYLCASSLRPGFNQPQHFGDGTRLSIL.

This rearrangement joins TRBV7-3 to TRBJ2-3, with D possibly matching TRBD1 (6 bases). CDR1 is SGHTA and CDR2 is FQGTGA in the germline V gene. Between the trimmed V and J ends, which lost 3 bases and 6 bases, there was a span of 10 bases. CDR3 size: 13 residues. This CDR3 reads CASSFTGPDTQYF. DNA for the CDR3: TGTGCCAGCAGCTTTACAGGGCCTGATACGCAGTATTTT.

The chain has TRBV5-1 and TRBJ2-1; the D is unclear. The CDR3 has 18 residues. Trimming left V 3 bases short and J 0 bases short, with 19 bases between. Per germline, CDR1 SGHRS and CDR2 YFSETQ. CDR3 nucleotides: TGCGCCAGCAGCTCACCCCAGAATCCAGTGCTCTCCTACAATGAGCAGTTCTTC. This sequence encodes CASSSPQNPVLSYNEQFF.

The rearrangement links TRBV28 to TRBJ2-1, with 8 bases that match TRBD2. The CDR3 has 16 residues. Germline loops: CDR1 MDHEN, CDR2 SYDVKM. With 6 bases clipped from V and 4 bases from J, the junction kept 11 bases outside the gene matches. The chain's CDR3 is CASRDIAGKTYNEQFF. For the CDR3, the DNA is TGTGCCAGCAGAGATATAGCGGGGAAGACTTACAATGAGCAGTTCTTC.

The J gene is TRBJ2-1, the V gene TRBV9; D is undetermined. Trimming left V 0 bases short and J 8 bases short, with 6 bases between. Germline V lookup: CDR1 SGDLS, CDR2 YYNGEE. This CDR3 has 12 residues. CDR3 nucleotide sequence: TGTGCCAGCAGCGTAGTAGAGGATGAGCAGTTCTTC. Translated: CASSVVEDEQFF. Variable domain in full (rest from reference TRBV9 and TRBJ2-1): DSGVTQTPKHLITATGQRVTLRCSPRSGDLSVYWYQQSLDQGLQFLIQYYNGEERAKGNILERFSAQQFPDLHSELNLSSLELGDSALYFCASSVVEDEQFFGPGTRLTVL.

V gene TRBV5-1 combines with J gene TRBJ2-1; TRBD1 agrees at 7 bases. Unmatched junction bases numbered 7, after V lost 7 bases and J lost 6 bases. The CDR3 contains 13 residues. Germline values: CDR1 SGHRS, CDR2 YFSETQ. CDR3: CASRLEGANEQFF. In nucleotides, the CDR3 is TGCGCCAGCCGCCTTGAGGGGGCCAATGAGCAGTTCTTC.

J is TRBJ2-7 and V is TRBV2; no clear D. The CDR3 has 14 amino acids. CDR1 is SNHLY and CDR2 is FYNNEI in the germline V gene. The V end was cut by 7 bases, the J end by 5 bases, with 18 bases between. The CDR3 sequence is CASTEVEWTDEQYF. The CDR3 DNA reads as TGTGCCAGCACCGAGGTCGAGTGGACCGACGAGCAGTACTTC.

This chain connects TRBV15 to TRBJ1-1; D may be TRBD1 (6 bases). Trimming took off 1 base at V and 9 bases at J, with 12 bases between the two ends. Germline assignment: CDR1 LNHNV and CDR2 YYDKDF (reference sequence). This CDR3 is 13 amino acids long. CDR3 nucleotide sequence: TGTGCCACCAGCAGAGGGGGACAAAGAAAAGCTTTCTTT. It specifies CATSRGGQRKAFF.